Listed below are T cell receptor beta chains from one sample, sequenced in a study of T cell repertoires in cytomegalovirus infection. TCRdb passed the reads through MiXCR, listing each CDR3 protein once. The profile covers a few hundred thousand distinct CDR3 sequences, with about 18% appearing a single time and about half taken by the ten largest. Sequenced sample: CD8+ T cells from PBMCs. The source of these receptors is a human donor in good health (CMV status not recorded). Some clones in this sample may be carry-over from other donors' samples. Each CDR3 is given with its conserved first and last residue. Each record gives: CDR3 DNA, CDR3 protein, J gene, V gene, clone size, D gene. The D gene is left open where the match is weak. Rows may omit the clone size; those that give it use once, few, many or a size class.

TGTGCCACCAGCAGAGAAGTGGAGGTAGGGGTAGAATCACCCCTCCACTTT | CATSREVEVGVESPLHF | TRBJ1-6 | TRBV15 | NA | NA
TGTGCCAGCAGCTTGGTACTCGCAAGGATAGTACAAGAGACCCAGTACTTC | CASSLVLARIVQETQYF | TRBJ2-5 | TRBV5-5 | few | NA
TGCAGTGCTAGCGATAGCGGGGAAAGCTCCTACGAGCAGTACTTC | CSASDSGESSYEQYF | TRBJ2-7 | TRBV20-1 | NA | TRBD2
TGTGCCAGCAGCTTAGGGGGGATAAGCAATCAGCCCCAGCATTTT | CASSLGGISNQPQHF | TRBJ1-5 | TRBV7-2 | many | NA
TGTGCCAGCAGCCAACTAGCGGGGGAGGACGAGCAGTACTTC | CASSQLAGEDEQYF | TRBJ2-7 | TRBV6-5 | NA | TRBD2
TGCGCCAGCAGCCCGGGGACAGGGGCTTTCGGAAACACCATATATTTT | CASSPGTGAFGNTIYF | TRBJ1-3 | TRBV4-1 | NA | TRBD1
TGTGCCAGCAGCTTAGAAGGGACGATAAACAATGAGCAGTTCTTC | CASSLEGTINNEQFF | TRBJ2-1 | TRBV13 | NA | NA
TGTGCCAGCAGTTACCCGTGGGGGGGGAGGGGGGCCTACAATGAGCAGTTCTTC | CASSYPWGGRGAYNEQFF | TRBJ2-1 | TRBV6-2/TRBV6-3 | many | NA
TGTGCCAGCAGTCTAGATGGGGCGGGTAGCTATGGCTACACCTTC | CASSLDGAGSYGYTF | TRBJ1-2 | TRBV28 | many | NA
TGTGCCAGCAGCTTGAGCGGGAGTTTCGCTTACAATGAGCAGTTCTTC | CASSLSGSFAYNEQFF | TRBJ2-1 | TRBV7-6 | many | TRBD2
TGTGCCAGCAGTTATCTAGCGGCGTTCACAGATACGCAGTATTTT | CASSYLAAFTDTQYF | TRBJ2-3 | TRBV6-6 | many | TRBD2
TGTGCCAGCAGTTACCTCGAGAAAGGCAATGAGCAGTTCTTC | CASSYLEKGNEQFF | TRBJ2-1 | TRBV6-6 | NA | NA
TGTGCCAGCAGCTTGTGGGGGACCGGGAAGAACACTGAAGCTTTCTTT | CASSLWGTGKNTEAFF | TRBJ1-1 | TRBV5-5 | few | NA
TGTGCCAGCAGGGGGCGGGAGAGCCGGGGCACAGATACGCAGTATTTT | CASRGRESRGTDTQYF | TRBJ2-3 | TRBV12-3/TRBV12-4 | NA | TRBD2
TGTGCCAGCAGCTTCGTGGAAGAGACCCAGTACTTC | CASSFVEETQYF | TRBJ2-5 | TRBV5-6 | NA | NA
TGCAGTGCTAGAGATCTGACAGCGGACACCTACGAGCAGTACTTC | CSARDLTADTYEQYF | TRBJ2-7 | TRBV20-1 | NA | NA
TGTGCCAGCAGTGCCGGGACCCTCAACTACTACGAGCAGTACTTC | CASSAGTLNYYEQYF | TRBJ2-7 | TRBV12-3/TRBV12-4 | many | NA
TGCAGCGCCCGGAAGAGGGACACTAAAGCTTTCTTT | CSARKRDTKAFF | TRBJ1-1 | TRBV29-1 | NA | NA
TGTGCTAGCAGCCCCCACCGGGGCAGGGACTCCTATAATTCACCCCTCCACTTT | CASSPHRGRDSYNSPLHF | TRBJ1-6 | TRBV7-7 | once | NA
TGTGCCAGCAGCCCGCCCCAACACGAACCGAATCAGCCCCAGCATTTT | CASSPPQHEPNQPQHF | TRBJ1-5 | TRBV28 | many | NA
TGTGCCAGCAGCTTAGCGTCCACAGGGGGCGAAAGGGAGCAGTACTTC | CASSLASTGGEREQYF | TRBJ2-7 | TRBV7-9 | NA | TRBD1
TGTGCCAGCAGTAGGGGGTTAGGCACCGGGGAGCTGTTTTTT | CASSRGLGTGELFF | TRBJ2-2 | TRBV7-8 | many | NA
TGTGCCACCAGCCAAGGTTCTGGGCCCCATGAGCAGTTCTTC | CATSQGSGPHEQFF | TRBJ2-1 | TRBV24-1 | few | NA
TGTGCCAGCAGAAGGGGTTTAGAAATGAACACTGAAGCTTTCTTT | CASRRGLEMNTEAFF | TRBJ1-1 | TRBV6-6 | NA | NA
TGTGCCAGCAGTGGACAGGGGAATGAAAAACTGTTTTTT | CASSGQGNEKLFF | TRBJ1-4 | TRBV12-3/TRBV12-4 | many | TRBD1
TGCGCCAGCAGCCCGACGGAGGGGGGGCCGGGAGAGACCCAGTACTTC | CASSPTEGGPGETQYF | TRBJ2-5 | TRBV5-1 | NA | NA
TGTGCCAGCAGTGAGTGGGGCCAGGGCCCCTATGAGCAGTTCTTC | CASSEWGQGPYEQFF | TRBJ2-1 | TRBV27 | few | NA
TGTGCCTCCCCACTTACGGCAGCCCTCTACGAGCAGTACTTC | CASPLTAALYEQYF | TRBJ2-7 | TRBV7-2 | many | NA